This T cell receptor (beta chain) was sequenced in a study of OX40 agonist ivuxolimab in advanced cancers. Turning to the overall study: Ivuxolimab was an agonistic, fully human IgG2 monoclonal antibody directed against OX40 (CD134), a costimulatory receptor. Among the approximately 50 dose-escalation patients, approximately 20 had hepatocellular carcinoma, roughly 15 melanoma, 9 renal cell carcinoma and 9 head and neck cancer. The paper covers the monotherapy dose-escalation part of the phase I ivuxolimab trial, which included N ≈ 57 patients. Prior anti-PD-1, anti-PD-L1 or anti-CTLA-4 therapy was permitted, and about two fifths of dose-escalation patients had received checkpoint inhibitors. In the dose-escalation cohort, about four fifths of patients were male, and the mean age was 60 years with a range of roughly 20 to 80. Partial responses were achieved by three dose-escalation patients, of whom one had hepatocellular carcinoma and two had cutaneous melanoma. The point of sequencing TCRbeta in the periphery was to test whether ivuxolimab changed TCR sequence diversity and drove clonal T-cell expansion. Intravenous ivuxolimab was administered to patients every 2 weeks at six dose levels: 0.01, 0.1, 0.3, 1.5, 3 and 10 mg/kg.

A note on this clone: Its antigen is currently not known. No clone much larger than this one lies a single base away; base qualities are absent.

Patients with a history of autoimmune disease or receiving systemic immunosuppression were excluded from the trial. Peripheral blood for TCR sequencing was collected from all dose cohorts at baseline, on cycle 4 day 1, and on cycle 7 day 1. Samples were obtained from an open-label, multicenter, first-in-human phase I dose-escalation trial of ivuxolimab. Adults with locally advanced or metastatic melanoma, renal cell, hepatocellular, or head and neck squamous cell carcinoma were enrolled in the trial. Before TCR sequencing, CD4+ T cells and CD8+ T cells from peripheral blood were sorted into separate populations. Broader findings and caveats from the paper: Clonal expansion of both CD4+ and CD8+ blood T cells was observed from baseline to week 6 at doses 0.1 to 3.0 mg/kg. Low levels of normalized T-cell clonal expansion were also seen in some nonresponding patients. Antigen specificity was not determined for the clonally expanded peripheral T cells. After ivuxolimab, expanded clones were on average more numerous among CD8+ T cells than among CD4+ T cells. In the 0.1-3.0 mg/kg groups, partial responders had among the lowest normalized peripheral clonal expansion, particularly in CD8+ T cells.

CDR1 SGHTS and CDR2 YDEGEE were looked up in the germline V gene. V is shortened by 4 bases, J by 5 bases, and the region joining them spans 10 bases. From its cysteine to its phenylalanine, the CDR3 spans 13 amino acids. The kept DNA is CDR3 alone, 39 bases in frame from the first base. Genomic DNA was isolated from the sorted cells so that the TCRbeta CDR3 region could be sequenced. TCRbeta CDR3 regions were sequenced using the immunoSEQ Assay. TCRdb took over this immuneACCESS table, retaining in-frame rearrangements with V and J assigned. Such tables are incomplete; in checked studies, under half of the missing clones stem from an unresolved V gene, and the remainder is unexplained. This sample comprises tens of thousands of clones, 70% to 90% of them detected only once. The biggest ten clones account for under 15% of the sample.

The chain was built from TRBV5-8 and TRBJ1-5, with TRBD1 as a weak D call on 5 bases. The source is an adult with an advanced solid tumor such as melanoma, head and neck, liver or kidney cancer. Specimen: CD4+ or CD8+ T cells sorted from blood, collected in a trial of the OX40 agonist ivuxolimab. The DNA is TGTGCCAGCAGCCCGCAGGGTTATCAGCCCCAGCATTTT. Its protein reads: CASSPQGYQPQHF.